The rows below give T cell receptor beta chains drawn from one sample of a study of T cell changes during pregnancy in multiple sclerosis. This table comes from immunoSEQ multiplex PCR, and its TCRdb copy is limited to in-frame clones, with some not included. The repertoire consists of around 62,000 clones, with 90% occurring once and the leading ten covering around 1.6%. Source: peripheral blood, taken in the third trimester of pregnancy. Receptors originate from a female donor with multiple sclerosis, enrolled in a pregnancy study. CDR3s include the opening cysteine and the closing phenylalanine or tryptophan. A D gene is named only where the DNA matches it firmly. Expanded clones get a size class; other rows say once, few or many, or leave the size out.

TRBV6-1	NA	TRBJ1-2	TRBD1	CASRPRTGTNYGYTF
TRBV19	NA	TRBJ2-3	NA	CASSIAGSTDTQYF
TRBV18	NA	TRBJ1-2	NA	CASSPPVGGGVLYGYTF
TRBV4-3	NA	TRBJ2-3	NA	CASSQELITDTQYF
TRBV10-3	NA	TRBJ1-5	NA	CAISLPGSNQPQHF
TRBV5-1	NA	TRBJ1-2	TRBD1	CASSLEPTGGYGYTF
TRBV29-1	NA	TRBJ1-2	TRBD1	CSVFGQGDGYTF
TRBV19	NA	TRBJ2-2	NA	CASSIAWRVDTGELFF
TRBV2	NA	TRBJ1-1	NA	CASSDSYTEAFF
TRBV5-1	NA	TRBJ2-1	TRBD2	CASSLALAGQEQFF
TRBV7-6	once	TRBJ1-2	TRBD1	CASSIEGQGFIYGYTF
TRBV6-4	NA	TRBJ2-3	NA	CASSDRAGSTDTQYF
TRBV6-1	once	TRBJ2-6	NA	CASSEHRAGGANVLTF
TRBV25-1	NA	TRBJ1-5	NA	CASSEIGSNQPQHF
TRBV5-4	few	TRBJ2-7	NA	CASSLASGQLGEQYF
TRBV11-2	NA	TRBJ1-2	NA	CASSTLTGINYGYTF
TRBV5-1	NA	TRBJ2-1	NA	CASSLEGGLDGYNEQFF
TRBV11-3	few	TRBJ2-7	NA	CASSLDQGSEQYF
TRBV7-2	NA	TRBJ1-1	TRBD1	CASSLDRTNTEAFF
TRBV5-1	NA	TRBJ2-7	NA	CASSLLVIGDEQYF
TRBV19	NA	TRBJ1-4	NA	CASSPQSKKLFF
TRBV5-1	NA	TRBJ2-2	NA	CASSSLVNTGELFF
TRBV30	NA	TRBJ1-4	NA	CAWTHGAGEKLFF
TRBV5-4	few	TRBJ1-1	NA	CASSLGGRVNTEAFF
TRBV2	NA	TRBJ1-4	NA	CASRTTLREKLFF
TRBV7-2	NA	TRBJ1-5	TRBD1	CASSALGTGGFTFNQPQHF
TRBV28	NA	TRBJ2-3	NA	CASWAGTINTDTQYF
TRBV10-3	few	TRBJ2-3	NA	CAISESRSTDTQYF
TRBV6-5	NA	TRBJ1-2	NA	CASSTSGGHYGYTF
TRBV9	NA	TRBJ2-6	NA	CASSTRSSGANVLTF
TRBV6-6	NA	TRBJ2-7	TRBD2	CASSYRLAGDYEQYF
TRBV5-4	NA	TRBJ2-7	TRBD2	CASSLGTSGTYEQYF
TRBV18	NA	TRBJ1-3	NA	CASSPQAGSIGSGNTIYF
TRBV14	NA	TRBJ1-5	NA	CASSPGENQPQHF
TRBV4-3	NA	TRBJ2-1	TRBD2	CASSQVGHWTSGYNEQFF
TRBV19	NA	TRBJ2-1	TRBD2	CATHWGSGRSPRGNEQFF
TRBV5-1	NA	TRBJ2-5	NA	CASSLAGGSEETQYF
TRBV30	NA	TRBJ1-2	NA	CAWSQGGGDVYGYTF
TRBV6-1	NA	TRBJ1-2	TRBD1	CASRPGTEVYGYTF
TRBV21-1	NA	TRBJ1-5	NA	CASSIRPGGDYQPQHF
TRBV30	NA	TRBJ1-1	NA	CATGWVITEAFF
TRBV6-5	NA	TRBJ1-6	NA	CASSYSRRESSPLHF
TRBV7-9	NA	TRBJ1-2	NA	CASSLDSYGYTF
TRBV7-2	NA	TRBJ2-7	TRBD2	CASSHPAGGAYEQYF
TRBV5-1	NA	TRBJ2-1	TRBD2	CATGTSGRANEQFF
TRBV9	few	TRBJ1-1	TRBD1	CASSVESGTGTKAFF
TRBV2	NA	TRBJ2-6	NA	CASTVEGASGANVLTF
TRBV19	NA	TRBJ2-5	TRBD2	CASSRAGTSGSGQETQYF
TRBV18	NA	TRBJ1-2	NA	CASSAVRGAYGYTF
TRBV7-3	NA	TRBJ2-5	TRBD1	CASSLTGTGGGMETQYF
TRBV5-1	NA	TRBJ1-1	NA	CASSLRRHTEAFF
TRBV6-1	NA	TRBJ2-7	NA	CASEGGTSYEQYF
TRBV5-1	NA	TRBJ2-7	NA	CASRSGSIYEQYF
TRBV19	NA	TRBJ1-2	NA	CASSTQPTGGPGYTF
TRBV5-1	NA	TRBJ2-2	TRBD1	CASSLETGVTGELFF
TRBV5-6	NA	TRBJ1-3	TRBD1	CASSLGGGGSGNTIYF
TRBV5-1	NA	TRBJ2-1	NA	CASSGGTPDNEQFF
TRBV11-3	NA	TRBJ2-1	NA	CASSLGQDRILTYNEQFF
TRBV10-3	NA	TRBJ1-2	NA	CASSPGGRGGYTF
TRBV27	NA	TRBJ1-1	NA	CASSSRQPLSTEAFF